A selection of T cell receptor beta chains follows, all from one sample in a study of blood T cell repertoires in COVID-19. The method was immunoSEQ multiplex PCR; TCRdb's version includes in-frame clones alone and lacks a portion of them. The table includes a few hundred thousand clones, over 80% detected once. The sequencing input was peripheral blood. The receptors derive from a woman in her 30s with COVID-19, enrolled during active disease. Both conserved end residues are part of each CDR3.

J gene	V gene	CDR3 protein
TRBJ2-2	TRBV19	CASSTSGEVTGELFF
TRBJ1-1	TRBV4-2	CASSQDNRGPGNTEAFF
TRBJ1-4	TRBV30	CAWSADREDEKLFF
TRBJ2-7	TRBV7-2	CASSLGGGPGYEQYF
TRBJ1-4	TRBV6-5	CASRGAKTTNEKLFF
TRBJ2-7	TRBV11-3	CASSRGRRRKGESYEQYF
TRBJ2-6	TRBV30	CAWSFTTGGGVGANVLTF
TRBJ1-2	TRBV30	CAWDGTANYGYTF
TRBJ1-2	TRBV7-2	CASSGPLGHGYTF
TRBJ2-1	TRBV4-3	CASSQIAGGPPNEQFF
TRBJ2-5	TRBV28	CASSLSGGETQYF
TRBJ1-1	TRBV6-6	CASSYKGGTGGTEAFF
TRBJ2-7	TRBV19	CASSTGSSYEQYF
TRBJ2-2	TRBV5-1	CASSLRTGGTTNTGELFF
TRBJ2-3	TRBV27	CASSSILGNTQYF
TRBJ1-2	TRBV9	CASSVVTGVEGYTF
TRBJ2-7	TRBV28	CASSLTGKNEQYF
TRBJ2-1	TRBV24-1	CATRGLYNEQFF
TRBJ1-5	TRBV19	CASSISSRKGTHYSNQPQHF
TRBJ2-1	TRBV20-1	CSAGGWGEQFF
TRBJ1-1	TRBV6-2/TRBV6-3	CASSRKTGTGRNTEAFF
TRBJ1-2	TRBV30	CAWSVRGVWNYGYTF
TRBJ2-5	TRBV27	CASSLVRGLETQYF
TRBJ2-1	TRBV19	CASSIRQGAYNEQFF
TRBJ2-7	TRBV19	CASSGDSYEQYF